These 30 T cell receptor beta chains originate from one sample sequenced in a study of control samples from healthy donors and cancer patients. TCRdb keeps only in-frame clones here, not all; method: immunoSEQ multiplex PCR. The sample gives 100,000 to 150,000 clones, about 93% of which show up once; 2% to 3% is in the top ten. The material sequenced was blood. These receptors were collected from a man younger than 30 in good health.

This chain connects TRBV14 to TRBJ1-1; 12 bases match TRBD1. V was clipped by 1 base and J by 7 bases; unmatched bases: 7. Per germline, CDR1 SGHDN and CDR2 FVKESK. This CDR3 region has 16 residues. CDR3 in DNA: TGTGCCAGCAGCCAAGGGTGGGGACAGGGGGCTAATGAAGCTTTCTTT. Translation gives CASSQGWGQGANEAFF. Variable domain in full (rest from reference TRBV14 and TRBJ1-1): EAGVTQFPSHSVIEKGQTVTLRCDPISGHDNLYWYRRVMGKEIKFLLHFVKESKQDESGMPNNRFLAERTGGTYSTLKVQPAELEDSGVYFCASSQGWGQGANEAFFGQGTRLTVV.

This clone was seen a handful of times. V and J are TRBV19 and TRBJ2-3; 7 bases map to TRBD2. J lost 5 bases, V lost 1 base, and 6 bases had no gene match. Germline loops: CDR1 LNHDA, CDR2 SQIVND (reference sequence). This CDR3 is built from 15 residues. The CDR3 is CASSIVSGEGDTQYF. Here the CDR3 DNA reads TGTGCCAGTAGTATAGTCTCGGGGGAGGGAGATACGCAGTATTTT.

The V gene is TRBV29-1, the J gene TRBJ2-5; D gene unclear. The CDR3 length is 12 residues. The V end lost 4 bases, the J end lost 4 bases, and 10 bases lay between the germline ends. Germline CDR1 and CDR2: SQVTM and ANQGSEA. For the CDR3, the DNA is TGCAGCGTTGGCCAGATTGGAGAGACCCAGTACTTC. Translating it yields CSVGQIGETQYF. Full variable domain (outside the CDR3, taken from reference TRBV29-1 and TRBJ2-5): SAVISQKPSRDICQRGTSLTIQCQVDSQVTMMFWYRQQPGQSLTLIATANQGSEATYESGFVIDKFPISRPNLTFSTLTVSNMSPEDSSIYLCSVGQIGETQYFGPGTRLLVL.

Only one count was recorded for this clone. The V gene is TRBV28, the J gene TRBJ1-5; D remains ambiguous. Germline CDR1 is MDHEN and CDR2 is SYDVKM. The length of the CDR3 is 14 residues. V was cut by 6 bases and J by 3 bases, with 12 bases left in between. The CDR3 DNA reads TGTGCCAGCAGGGTAGTGGGGAACAATCAGCCCCAGCATTTT. Amino acid sequence: CASRVVGNNQPQHF.

This clone was detected a few times. The V and J genes are TRBV28 and TRBJ2-7; D ambiguous. Germline V lookup: CDR1 MDHEN, CDR2 SYDVKM. Trimming removed 4 bases from V and 0 bases from J, with 16 bases in between. The CDR3 totals 16 residues. The CDR3 bases are TGTGCCAGCAGTTCTGTGTGGGGTGTGCACTCCTACGAGCAGTACTTC. The encoded protein is CASSSVWGVHSYEQYF.

The CDR3 region is CATSRDITGPSGNTIYF. The CDR3, as DNA: TGTGCCACCAGCAGAGATATCACCGGCCCTTCTGGAAACACCATATATTTT. The chain joins TRBV15 to TRBJ1-3; D gene unclear. Germline V gives CDR1 LNHNV, CDR2 YYDKDF (reference sequence). The CDR3 loop spans 17 amino acids. The V end lost 0 bases, the J end lost 1 base, and 13 bases lay between the germline ends. Filled out from reference TRBV15 and TRBJ1-3, the complete variable domain reads DAMVIQNPRYQVTQFGKPVTLSCSQTLNHNVMYWYQQKSSQAPKLLFHYYDKDFNNEADTPDNFQSRRPNTSFCFLDIRSPGLGDTAMYLCATSRDITGPSGNTIYFGEGSWLTVV.

The genes are TRBV7-2 and TRBJ2-3, with D perhaps being TRBD1 or TRBD2 (6 bases each). The CDR3 has 13 amino acids. V dropped 5 bases and J dropped 4 bases, with 10 bases sitting between them. Looked up from germline, CDR1 is SGHTA and CDR2 is FQGNSA. CDR3 protein: CASSRRGSDTQYF. The CDR3 region has the DNA TGTGCCAGCAGCAGGAGGGGGTCAGATACGCAGTATTTT.

The rearrangement joins TRBV6-5 to TRBJ1-2; 9 bases match TRBD1. Germline CDR1 MNHEY, CDR2 SVGAGI. J gave up 6 bases and V 6 bases, and 5 bases lay outside the gene matches. The CDR3 has 13 residues. The CDR3 reads CASRGQGVNGYTF. DNA for the CDR3: TGTGCCAGCAGGGGACAGGGCGTGAATGGCTACACCTTC.

The rearrangement uses TRBV6-2 or TRBV6-3 and TRBJ1-1; D possibly corresponds to TRBD1 (6 bases). Deletions cut 2 bases from V and 0 bases from J, with 13 bases between. Germline CDR1 and CDR2: MNHEY and SVGEGT. The length of the CDR3 is 16 residues. CDR3 sequence (DNA): TGTGCCAGCAGTTACGGGGGCAGACCCATGAACACTGAAGCTTTCTTT. As protein: CASSYGGRPMNTEAFF.

V gene TRBV19 combines with J gene TRBJ2-3; D is unresolved. The V and J ends lost 5 bases and 1 base respectively, with 7 bases between them. The germline CDR1 and CDR2 sequences are LNHDA and SQIVND (reference sequence). The CDR3 is 13 residues long. The CDR3 here is CASSLRRTDTQYF. The CDR3 DNA reads TGTGCCAGTAGTTTAAGACGCACAGATACGCAGTATTTT.

The gene calls are TRBV21-1 and TRBJ1-2; the table's TRBD1 call for D was not verified on the DNA. TRBV21-1 is tagged as a pseudogene. This CDR3 region has 14 residues. CDR3 in amino acids: CASSNRQELFGYTF. The CDR3 bases are TGTGCCAGCAGCAACCGACAGGAGTTATTTGGCTACACCTTC.

J is TRBJ2-5 and V is TRBV28, with 7 bases lining up with TRBD1. V dropped 9 bases and J dropped 5; count of bases not matched to a gene: 9. The germline V gene encodes CDR1 MDHEN and CDR2 SYDVKM. CDR3 length equals 13 residues. CDR3 DNA: TGTGCCAGTGAAGACAGGGACCGCGAGACCCAGTACTTC. It yields the protein CASEDRDRETQYF.

V and J are TRBV2 and TRBJ1-5, with D unresolved. The V end lost 5 bases, the J end lost 1 base, and 9 bases lay between the germline ends. CDR3 size: 14 residues. The V gene's germline CDR1 is SNHLY and CDR2 FYNNEI. CDR3 nucleotides: TGTGCCAGCAGTACCACGAGCAGCAATCAGCCCCAGCATTTT. It encodes CASSTTSSNQPQHF.

This clone was detected a few times. V and J are TRBV27 and TRBJ1-1, with 7 bases aligning to TRBD1. There are 14 residues in the CDR3. The V and J ends lost 6 bases and 4 bases, in that order; junction bases with no gene match: 8. CDR1 MNHEY and CDR2 SMNVEV come from the germline V gene (reference sequence). In DNA form, the CDR3 reads TGTGCCAGCAGGGGAGGGGGCGAGGGCACTGAAGCTTTCTTT. It specifies CASRGGGEGTEAFF.

The chain joins TRBV9 to TRBJ2-7; 8 bases are shared with TRBD1. Germline V gene lookup returns CDR1 SGDLS and CDR2 YYNGEE. Germline trimming cut 2 bases from V and 4 bases from J; bases unmatched to any gene: 5. The CDR3 extends over 14 amino acids. Here the CDR3 DNA reads TGTGCCAGCAGCGTCCTGGACAGGGAGTACGAGCAGTACGTC. Amino acid sequence: CASSVLDREYEQYV.

This rearrangement joins TRBV27 to TRBJ1-6, with D hard to call. The germline V gene encodes CDR1 MNHEY and CDR2 SMNVEV (reference sequence). V lost 1 base, J lost 7 bases, and 17 bases lay in between. The CDR3 sequence is 17 residues long. In DNA form, the CDR3 reads TGTGCCAGCAGTTTATTGGTTGGCGGTATAAAAAATTCACCCCTCCACTTT. Protein product: CASSLLVGGIKNSPLHF.

The rearrangement links TRBV28 to TRBJ1-2; D is unclear. Germline CDR1 reads MDHEN; CDR2 reads SYDVKM. Trimming removed 2 bases from V and 7 bases from J, with 14 bases in between. The CDR3 runs 14 residues. As DNA, the CDR3 is TGTGCCAGCAGTTTAATGAGGCGGAATTGTGGCTACACCTTC. Its translation is CASSLMRRNCGYTF.

V usage is TRBV27 and J usage is TRBJ2-3; TRBD2 matches at 8 bases. The CDR3 is 16 amino acids. Germline V lookup: CDR1 MNHEY, CDR2 SMNVEV (reference sequence). Losses at the gene ends were 6 bases for V and 2 bases for J; bases not matched to a gene: 10. For the CDR3, the DNA is TGTGCCAGCAGCCCCCTTAGCGGGATAGTCACAGATACGCAGTATTTT. Translation: CASSPLSGIVTDTQYF.

The chain links TRBV19 to TRBJ1-4, with unresolved D. The CDR3 has 11 residues. Looked up from germline, CDR1 is LNHDA and CDR2 is SQIVND (reference sequence). V was shortened by 6 bases and J by 8 bases, with 7 bases between the two germline ends. Here the CDR3 reads CASRWGEKLFF. In DNA, the CDR3 is TGTGCCAGTAGATGGGGAGAAAAACTGTTTTTT.

The chain joins TRBV11-3 to TRBJ1-4; D ambiguous. V was pared by 5 bases and J by 3 bases, with 10 bases between. The CDR3 runs to 14 residues. Germline CDR1 SGHNT, CDR2 YENEEA. CDR3 region: CASSPYGANEKLFF. CDR3 sequence (DNA): TGTGCCAGCAGCCCCTACGGTGCTAATGAAAAACTGTTTTTT.

V is TRBV6-5 and J is TRBJ2-1; D not certain. CDR3 size: 13 residues. The V end was cut by 5 bases, the J end by 4 bases, with 9 bases between. Germline V gene data show CDR1 as MNHEY and CDR2 as SVGAGI. CDR3 residues: CASSLPPYNEQFF. The CDR3 DNA follows: TGTGCCAGCAGTCTGCCACCGTACAATGAGCAGTTCTTC.

The chain joins TRBV7-2 to TRBJ2-2; no reliable D call. The CDR3 is made up of 19 amino acids. The germline CDR1 and CDR2 sequences are SGHTA and FQGNSA. Trimming removed 2 bases at V and 6 bases at J, with 25 bases between. CDR3 in DNA: TGTGCCAGCAGCTTAAGTGTGCGTGGGTGGGCAGAACGGCCCGGGGAGCTGTTTTTT. This gives the protein CASSLSVRGWAERPGELFF.

J is TRBJ2-7 and V is TRBV6-5; D gene ambiguous. The CDR3 totals 11 residues. From germline, CDR1 is MNHEY and CDR2 SVGAGI. V lost 5 bases and J 2 bases, leaving 4 bases between the germline ends. The CDR3 DNA reads as TGTGCCAGCAGTAATACCTACGAGCAGTACTTC. This encodes CASSNTYEQYF.

J is TRBJ1-2 and V is TRBV7-9; TRBD1 matches at 7 bases. CDR3 length: 13 residues. V lost 5 bases to trimming and J lost 4 bases; unmatched junction nucleotides: 4. CDR1 and CDR2 (germline): SEHNR, FQNEAQ (reference sequence). The CDR3 sequence is CASSTDRAYGYTF. CDR3 nucleotide sequence: TGTGCCAGCAGCACAGACAGGGCCTATGGCTACACCTTC.

The chain joins TRBV28 to TRBJ1-5; D remains ambiguous. The V end lost 4 bases, the J end lost 6 bases, and 16 bases lay between the germline ends. Germline V gene sequence: CDR1 MDHEN, CDR2 SYDVKM. The CDR3 extends over 15 amino acids. The CDR3 protein is CASSSRNFGGQPQHF. The CDR3 DNA is TGTGCCAGCAGTTCAAGGAACTTCGGAGGTCAGCCCCAGCATTTT.

This rearrangement joins TRBV28 to TRBJ1-6, with a tentative D call TRBD1 (6 bases). This CDR3 region has 14 residues. V was pared by 4 bases and J by 9 bases, with 13 bases between. From germline, CDR1 is MDHEN and CDR2 SYDVKM. Written as DNA, the CDR3 is TGTGCCAGCAGTTCCGGGACAAATTTTTCACCCCTCCACTTT. Protein sequence: CASSSGTNFSPLHF. The full variable domain, rest sourced from reference TRBV28 and TRBJ1-6, is DVKVTQSSRYLVKRTGEKVFLECVQDMDHENMFWYRQDPGLGLRLIYFSYDVKMKEKGDIPEGYSVSREKKERFSLILESASTNQTSMYLCASSSGTNFSPLHFGNGTRLTVT.

The chain links TRBV5-4 to TRBJ2-7; TRBD1 agrees at 10 bases. The V gene's germline CDR1 is SGHNT and CDR2 YYREEE (reference sequence). CDR3 size: 14 residues. The ends lost 3 bases at V and 3 bases at J; junction bases unmatched: 3. This chain's CDR3 is CASSWGTGDYEQYF. CDR3 nucleotide sequence: TGTGCCAGCAGCTGGGGGACAGGGGACTACGAGCAGTACTTC.

This rearrangement joins TRBV19 to TRBJ1-1; perhaps TRBD1 as D (5 bases). Germline V gives CDR1 LNHDA, CDR2 SQIVND (reference sequence). The CDR3 contains 11 residues. V shed 3 bases and J shed 11 bases, with 10 bases lying between them. CDR3 sequence reads: CASSMGPEAFF. The DNA of the CDR3 is TGTGCCAGTAGTATGGGACCCGAGGCTTTCTTT.

The chain employs TRBV4-1 and TRBJ2-3, with 9 bases fitting TRBD2. The V gene end was trimmed by 1 base and the J gene end by 4 bases; junction bases not matched to a gene: 3. Germline CDR1 MGHRA, CDR2 YSYEKL. This CDR3 contains 15 residues. DNA for the CDR3: TGCGCCAGCAGCCAAGTAATAGCGGGAGCAGATACGCAGTATTTT. Residues: CASSQVIAGADTQYF.

V usage is TRBV6-5 and J usage is TRBJ2-1, with D perhaps assigned TRBD1 or TRBD2 (6 bases each). CDR1 and CDR2 from the germline V gene are MNHEY and SVGAGI. This CDR3 comprises 15 residues. Trimming removed 7 bases at V and 1 base at J, with 14 bases between. CDR3 coding DNA: TGTGCCAGCAAGGGGGGCGGGGTTTCCTACAATGAGCAGTTCTTC. Encoded protein: CASKGGGVSYNEQFF.